The clone carrying this T cell receptor (beta chain) was observed a handful of times. Its matching antigen is unknown. Germline values: CDR1 KGHDR, CDR2 SFDVKD. CDR3 length: 14 amino acids. Germline trimming cut 4 bases from V and 8 bases from J; bases unmatched to any gene: 9. A process of 5'RACE template switching, which added a universal primer site and UMIs, was used to make TCR cDNA. MiXCR, applied by TCRdb to the 5' RACE reads, yields one record per CDR3 protein. The sample includes under 200,000 distinct CDR3 sequences, around 7% seen only once; the top ten take 2.5% to 3%. The data originate from a study of T cells after yellow fever vaccination. Study information: Preparing low-cell-number fractions relied on SMART-Seq v4 Ultra Low Input. Findings and caveats of the study: Of the clonotypes, a small share occurred in both CD4 and CD8 compartments. The secondary response was weaker, and its peak arrived faster, on day 5 versus 15.

The material sequenced was CD4+ T cells sorted from PBMCs, taken 5 to 6 days after the first yellow fever vaccination. The chain uses TRBV24-1 and TRBJ1-2, with 7 bases aligning to TRBD1. The clonotype originates from a man between 18 and 35 years old who received the YFV17D yellow fever vaccine. The CDR3 DNA reads TGTGCCACCAGTGAAGATGACAGGGTCGGGGGCTACACCTTC. Its translation: CATSEDDRVGGYTF.